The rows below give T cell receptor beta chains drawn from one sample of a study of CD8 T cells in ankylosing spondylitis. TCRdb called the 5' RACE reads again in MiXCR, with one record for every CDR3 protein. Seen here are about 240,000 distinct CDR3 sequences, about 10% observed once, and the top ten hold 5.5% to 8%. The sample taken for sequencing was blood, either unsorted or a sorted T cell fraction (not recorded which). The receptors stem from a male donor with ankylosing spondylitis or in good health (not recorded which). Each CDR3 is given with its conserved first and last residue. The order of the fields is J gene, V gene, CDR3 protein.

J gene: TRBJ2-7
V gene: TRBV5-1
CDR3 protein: CASSPGTSSYEQYF

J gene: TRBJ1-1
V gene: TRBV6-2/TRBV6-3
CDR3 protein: CASSSLRWEAFF

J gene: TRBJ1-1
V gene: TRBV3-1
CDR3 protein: CASSARDGMNTEAFF

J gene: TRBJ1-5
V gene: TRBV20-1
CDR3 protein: CSAPTGGNQPQHF

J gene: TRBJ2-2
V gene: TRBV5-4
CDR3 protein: CASCEKRNTGELFF

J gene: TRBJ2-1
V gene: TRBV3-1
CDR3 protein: CASSQVRGAGEQFF

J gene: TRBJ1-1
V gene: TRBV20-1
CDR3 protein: CSASPGGDTEAFF

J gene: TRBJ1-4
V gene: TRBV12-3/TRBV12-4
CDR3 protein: CASSLAVGVGFHEKLFF

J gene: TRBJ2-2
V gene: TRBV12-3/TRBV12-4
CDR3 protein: CASGSSGRTGELFF

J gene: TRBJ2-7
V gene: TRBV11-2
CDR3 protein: CASSFNRQGAIKQYF

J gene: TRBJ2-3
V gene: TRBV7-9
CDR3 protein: CASSSRLASTDTQYF

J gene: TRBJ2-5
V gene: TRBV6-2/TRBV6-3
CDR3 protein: CASSLRGKNSQTQYF

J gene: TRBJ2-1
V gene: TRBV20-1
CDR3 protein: CSARGLAGNEQFF

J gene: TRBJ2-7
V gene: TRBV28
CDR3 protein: CASGSLIYEQYF

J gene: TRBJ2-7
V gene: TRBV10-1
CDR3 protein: CASSGSADSSYEQYF

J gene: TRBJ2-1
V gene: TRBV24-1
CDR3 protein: CATSVRTSGGDEQFF

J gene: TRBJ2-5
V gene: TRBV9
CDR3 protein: CASRGAESTQYF

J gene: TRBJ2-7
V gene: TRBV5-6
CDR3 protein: CASRSTGPSSYEQYF

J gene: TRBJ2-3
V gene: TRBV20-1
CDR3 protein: CSAKREYRTDTQYF

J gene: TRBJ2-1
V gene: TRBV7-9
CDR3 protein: CASSLTGRARYYNEQFF

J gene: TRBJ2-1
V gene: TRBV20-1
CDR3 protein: CSARGRSNRLDLNEQFF

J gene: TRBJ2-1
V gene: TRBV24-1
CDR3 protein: CATSDGGAGTYNEQFF

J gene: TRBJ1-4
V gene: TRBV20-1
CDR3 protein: CSAPTRGAATNEKLFF

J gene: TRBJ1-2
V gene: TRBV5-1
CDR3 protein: CASSLEGTATGYTF

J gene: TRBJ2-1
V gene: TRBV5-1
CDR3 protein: CASSLEWTSGRALNEQFF

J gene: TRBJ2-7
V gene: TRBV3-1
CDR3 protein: CASSRNGYEQYF

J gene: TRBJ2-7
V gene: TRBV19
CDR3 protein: CASRKTGGNYEQYF

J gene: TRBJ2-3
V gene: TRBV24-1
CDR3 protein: CATSESEREATDTQYF

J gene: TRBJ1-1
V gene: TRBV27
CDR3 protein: CASSSRTVMNTEAFF

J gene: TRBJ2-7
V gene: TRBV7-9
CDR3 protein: CASSPTTSSYEQYF

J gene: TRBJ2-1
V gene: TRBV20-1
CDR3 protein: CSARKPPRLAPLGSEQFF

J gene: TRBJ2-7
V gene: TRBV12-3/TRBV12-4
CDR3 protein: CASSLQGLGQYF

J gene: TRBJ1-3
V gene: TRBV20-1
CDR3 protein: CSAISGNTIYF

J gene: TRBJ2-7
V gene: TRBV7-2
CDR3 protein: CASSLGSVEQYF

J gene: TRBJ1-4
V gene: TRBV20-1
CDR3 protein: CSAPAAGRTNEKLFF

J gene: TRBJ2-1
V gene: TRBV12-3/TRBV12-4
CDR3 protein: CASTLGLAIYNEQFF

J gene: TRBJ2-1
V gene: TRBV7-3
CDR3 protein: CASSPRRSNEQFF

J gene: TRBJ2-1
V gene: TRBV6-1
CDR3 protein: CASSPDRGAYNEQFF

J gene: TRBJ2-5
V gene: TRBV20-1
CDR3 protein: CSALGLGETQYF

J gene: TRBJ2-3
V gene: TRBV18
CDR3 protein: CASRTWTAISTDTQYF

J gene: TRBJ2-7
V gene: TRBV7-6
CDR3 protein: CASSTTTYEQYF

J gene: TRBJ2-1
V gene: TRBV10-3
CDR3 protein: CASGRVKDLDEQFF

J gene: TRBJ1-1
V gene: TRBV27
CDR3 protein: CASRSHPRGATEAFF

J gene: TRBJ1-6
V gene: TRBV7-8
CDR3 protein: CASTQGGSPLHF

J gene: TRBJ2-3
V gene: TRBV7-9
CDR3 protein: CASSLVLAVTDTQYF

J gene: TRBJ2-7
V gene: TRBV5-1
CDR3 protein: CASSLAIGPAIYEQYF

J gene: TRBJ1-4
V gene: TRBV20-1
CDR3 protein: CSARRGGRGEKLFF

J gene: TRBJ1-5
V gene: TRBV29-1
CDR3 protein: CSVGTPGQPQHF

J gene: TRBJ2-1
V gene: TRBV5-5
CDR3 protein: CASSPGRDRNYNEQFF

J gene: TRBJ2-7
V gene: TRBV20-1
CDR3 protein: CSASAPWGLEQYF

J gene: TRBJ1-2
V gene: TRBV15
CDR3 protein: CATSRDLTGDGNYGYTF

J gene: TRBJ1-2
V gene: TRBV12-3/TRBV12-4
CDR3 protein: CASSPGILRGYTF

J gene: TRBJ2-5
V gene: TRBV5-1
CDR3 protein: CASSGGYLLGETQYF

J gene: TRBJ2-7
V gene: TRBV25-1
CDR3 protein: CASSEAAAPGPRKWSSHPYEQYF

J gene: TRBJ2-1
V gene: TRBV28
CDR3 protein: CASSLGQNEQFF

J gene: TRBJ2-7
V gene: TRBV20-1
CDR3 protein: CSAGRQGASYEQYF

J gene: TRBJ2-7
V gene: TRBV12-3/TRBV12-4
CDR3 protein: CASKPGRKSYEQYF

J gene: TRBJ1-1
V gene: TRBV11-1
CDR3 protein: CASSLASPLEAFF

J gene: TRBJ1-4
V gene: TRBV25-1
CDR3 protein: CASSDREEKLFF